One sample yielded the 10 T cell receptor beta chains listed below, sequenced in a study of shared clonotypes between healthy human individuals. Sequenced by immunoSEQ multiplex PCR; TCRdb stores in-frame clones only, minus some. In the table there are about 1 million clones, 70% to 80% of which are singletons. Sequenced material: memory CD4+ T cells sorted from blood. Subset denoted: CD45RA-negative fraction. These TCRs come from a man younger than 30 in good health.

This clone has only one observation. This chain uses TRBV6-1 with TRBJ2-2, with TRBD2 matching 8 bases. V lost 1 base and J lost 6; bases outside the gene matches: 19. The CDR3 is 20 residues long. The germline V gene has CDR1 MNHNS and CDR2 SASEGT. CDR3 DNA: TGTGCCAGCAGTGAAGGGGAGCGGGGGCCCGCTAAAAGGTCCCCCGGGGAGCTGTTTTTT. It translates to CASSEGERGPAKRSPGELFF.

In this sample, this clone turned up a few times. This rearrangement joins TRBV15 to TRBJ1-5, with 8 nucleotides matching TRBD1. The CDR3 is made up of 15 amino acids. The germline gives CDR1 LNHNV, CDR2 YYDKDF (reference sequence). The trim removed 8 bases at V and 7 bases at J, leaving 13 bases unmatched. The CDR3 sequence is CATSDPLTGGQPQHF. DNA for the CDR3: TGTGCCACCTCTGACCCCCTAACAGGGGGACAGCCCCAGCATTTT.

The gene calls are TRBV7-3 and TRBJ2-6; D remains unclear. The CDR3 totals 15 residues. Germline lookup yields CDR1 SGHTA and CDR2 FQGTGA. The ends were cut back, 1 base at V and 4 bases at J, with 8 bases in the middle. The CDR3 nucleotides read TGTGCCAGCAGCTTAAGCCTCGCCGGGGCCAACGTCCTGACTTTC. Amino acid sequence: CASSLSLAGANVLTF.

The genes are TRBV4-1 and TRBJ2-1, with D perhaps assigned TRBD1 or TRBD2 (5 bases each). The germline gives CDR1 MGHRA, CDR2 YSYEKL. The CDR3 spans 16 residues. V lost 4 bases and J lost 0, with 13 bases in between. DNA for the CDR3: TGCGCCAGCAGCCCTCCCAAGAGGGGCTCCTACAATGAGCAGTTCTTC. It is translated as CASSPPKRGSYNEQFF.

This chain uses TRBV6-1 with TRBJ1-4; D not resolved. Germline V gene lookup returns CDR1 MNHNS and CDR2 SASEGT. The CDR3 has 15 residues. The V gene lost 4 bases and the J gene lost 0 bases, with 9 bases spanning the gap. As DNA, the CDR3 is TGTGCCAGCAGTGTATGGGCAGCAACTAATGAAAAACTGTTTTTT. As protein: CASSVWAATNEKLFF.

This chain links TRBV10-3 with TRBJ2-1, with D unresolved. Deletions cut 4 bases from V and 7 bases from J, with 14 bases between. Germline loops: CDR1 ENHRY, CDR2 SYGVKD. The CDR3 totals 14 residues. Written as DNA, the CDR3 is TGTGCCATCAGTGGTGACGGTGGTATTAATGAGCAGTTCTTC. This codes for CAISGDGGINEQFF.

The CDR3 reads CASRGGASSTDTQYF. In nucleotides, the CDR3 is TGTGCCAGTAGAGGGGGGGCTTCTAGCACAGATACGCAGTATTTT. The V gene is TRBV19, the J gene TRBJ2-3; D possibly corresponds to TRBD2 (7 bases). Germline V lookup: CDR1 LNHDA, CDR2 SQIVND (reference sequence). This CDR3 comprises 15 residues. Between the trimmed V and J ends, which lost 6 bases and 0 bases, there was a span of 13 bases.

This chain joins TRBV4-3 and TRBJ2-1; a weak D match, TRBD2 (6 bases). Trimming pared 4 bases from V and 4 bases from J, leaving 17 bases between. The CDR3 length is 16 residues. From germline, CDR1 is LGHNA and CDR2 YSLEER. The chain's CDR3 is CASSPGRTNTYNEQFF. CDR3 DNA: TGCGCCAGCAGCCCGGGTAGGACTAACACGTACAATGAGCAGTTCTTC.

The genes are TRBV6-1 and TRBJ2-3, with 8 bases lining up with TRBD2. The V gene end was trimmed by 5 bases and the J gene end by 6 bases; junction bases not matched to a gene: 7. The CDR3 has 14 residues. CDR1 is MNHNS and CDR2 is SASEGT in the germline V gene. As DNA, the CDR3 is TGTGCCAGCAGTTTGGGGACTAGGGAGGATACGCAGTATTTT. Translation gives CASSLGTREDTQYF.

This chain connects TRBV11-2 to TRBJ2-7; D perhaps matches TRBD2 (5 bases). From germline, CDR1 is SGHAT and CDR2 FQNNGV. CDR3 length equals 15 residues. Trimming took off 1 base at V and 5 bases at J, with 15 bases between the two ends. This chain's CDR3 is CASSLVRGSGHEQYF. In nucleotides, the CDR3 is TGTGCCAGCAGCTTAGTAAGAGGGAGTGGCCACGAGCAGTACTTC.